This T cell receptor (beta chain) appears in the sequencing data of a study of blood T cell repertoires in COVID-19. Authors' processing steps: Reference gene primer amplification gave nucleated cell count estimates. TCRdb's table, derived via immunoSEQ multiplex PCR, lists solely in-frame clones and lacks some. V and J calls and clone size are those listed in that table; D and trimming were worked out from the DNA. The sample records some 140,000 clones, around 85% being singletons. The CDR3 runs to 15 residues. Trimming removed 7 bases from V and 2 bases from J, with 15 bases in between. In germline, CDR1 is SGHAT, CDR2 FQNNGV.

The specimen sequenced was peripheral blood. V is TRBV11-2 and J is TRBJ2-1; D may be TRBD2 (6 bases). The receptor was derived from a woman aged 80 or over with acute or convalescent COVID-19. Here the CDR3 reads CASNPDGGPYNEQFF. For the CDR3, the DNA is TGTGCCAGCAACCCGGACGGGGGTCCCTACAATGAGCAGTTCTTC.